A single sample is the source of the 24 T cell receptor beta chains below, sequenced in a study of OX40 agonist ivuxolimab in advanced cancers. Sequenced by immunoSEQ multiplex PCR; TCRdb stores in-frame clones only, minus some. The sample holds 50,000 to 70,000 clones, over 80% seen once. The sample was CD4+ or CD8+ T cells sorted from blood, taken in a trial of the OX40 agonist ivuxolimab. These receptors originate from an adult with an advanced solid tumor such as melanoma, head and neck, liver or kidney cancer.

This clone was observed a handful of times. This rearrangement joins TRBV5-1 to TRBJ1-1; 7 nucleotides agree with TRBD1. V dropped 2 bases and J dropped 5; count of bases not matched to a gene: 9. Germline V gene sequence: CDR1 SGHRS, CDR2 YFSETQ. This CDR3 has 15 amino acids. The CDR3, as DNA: TGCGCCAGCAGCTTTCCCAGACAGGGTGGGACTGAAGCTTTCTTT. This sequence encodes CASSFPRQGGTEAFF.

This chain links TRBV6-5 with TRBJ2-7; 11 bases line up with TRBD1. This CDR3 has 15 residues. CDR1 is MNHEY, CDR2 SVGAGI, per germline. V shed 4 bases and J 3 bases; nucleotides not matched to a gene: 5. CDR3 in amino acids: CASSSSGTGGYEQYF. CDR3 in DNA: TGTGCCAGCAGTTCCTCCGGGACAGGGGGCTACGAGCAGTACTTC.

The CDR3 DNA reads TGTGCCAGCAGCTTGGTTCGGACGGACAATCAGCCCCAGCATTTT. Translated, it gives CASSLVRTDNQPQHF. This chain uses TRBV5-5 with TRBJ1-5, with D unresolved. The CDR3 is made up of 15 amino acids. V was shortened by 0 bases and J by 3 bases, with 10 bases between the two germline ends. The germline gives CDR1 SGHKS, CDR2 YYEKEE (reference sequence).

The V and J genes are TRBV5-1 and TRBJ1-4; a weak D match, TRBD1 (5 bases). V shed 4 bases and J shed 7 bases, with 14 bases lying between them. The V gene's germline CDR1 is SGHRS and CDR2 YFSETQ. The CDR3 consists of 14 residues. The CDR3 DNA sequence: TGCGCCAGCAGCGAAACGGGACGCTCTGAAAAACTGTTTTTT. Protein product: CASSETGRSEKLFF.

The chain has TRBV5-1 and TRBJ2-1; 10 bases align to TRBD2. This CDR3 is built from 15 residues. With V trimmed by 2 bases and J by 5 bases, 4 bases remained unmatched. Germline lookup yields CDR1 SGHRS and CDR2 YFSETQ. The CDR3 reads CASSFLAGANNEQFF. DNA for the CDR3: TGCGCCAGCAGCTTTCTAGCGGGGGCCAACAATGAGCAGTTCTTC.

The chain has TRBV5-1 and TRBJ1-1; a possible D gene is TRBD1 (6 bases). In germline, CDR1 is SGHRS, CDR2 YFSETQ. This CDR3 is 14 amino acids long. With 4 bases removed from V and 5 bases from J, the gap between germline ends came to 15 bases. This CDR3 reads CASSQQGGDTEAFF. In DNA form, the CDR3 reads TGCGCCAGCAGCCAACAAGGGGGAGATACTGAAGCTTTCTTT.

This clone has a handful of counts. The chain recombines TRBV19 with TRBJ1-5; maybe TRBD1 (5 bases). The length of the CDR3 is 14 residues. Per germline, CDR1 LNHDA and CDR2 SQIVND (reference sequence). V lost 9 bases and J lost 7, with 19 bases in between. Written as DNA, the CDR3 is TGTGCCAGCAACGCAGGGAATGTAGGGCAGCCCCAGCATTTT. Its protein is CASNAGNVGQPQHF.

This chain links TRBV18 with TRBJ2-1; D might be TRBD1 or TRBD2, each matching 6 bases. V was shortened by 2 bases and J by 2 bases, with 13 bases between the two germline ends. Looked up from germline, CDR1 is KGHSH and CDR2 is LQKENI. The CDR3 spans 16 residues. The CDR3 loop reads CASSPIPGEAYNEQFF. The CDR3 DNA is TGTGCCAGCTCACCAATCCCAGGGGAGGCCTACAATGAGCAGTTCTTC.

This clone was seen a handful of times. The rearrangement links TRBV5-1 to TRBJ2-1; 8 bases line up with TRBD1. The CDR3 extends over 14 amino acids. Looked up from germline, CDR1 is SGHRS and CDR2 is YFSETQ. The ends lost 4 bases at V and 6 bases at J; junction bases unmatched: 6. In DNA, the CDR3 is TGCGCCAGCAGCCACGACAGGGGTGGCAATGAGCAGTTCTTC. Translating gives CASSHDRGGNEQFF.

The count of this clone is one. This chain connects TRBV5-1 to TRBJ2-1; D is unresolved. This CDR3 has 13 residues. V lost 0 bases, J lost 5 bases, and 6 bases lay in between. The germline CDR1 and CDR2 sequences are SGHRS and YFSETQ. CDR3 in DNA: TGCGCCAGCAGCTTGGCCTGGGACAATGAGCAGTTCTTC. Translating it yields CASSLAWDNEQFF.

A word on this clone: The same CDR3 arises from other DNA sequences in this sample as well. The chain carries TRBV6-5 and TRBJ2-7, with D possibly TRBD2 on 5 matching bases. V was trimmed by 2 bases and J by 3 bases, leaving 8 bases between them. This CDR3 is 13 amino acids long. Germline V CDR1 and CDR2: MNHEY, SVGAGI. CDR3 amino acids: CASSYEEDYEQYF. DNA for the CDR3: TGTGCCAGCAGTTACGAGGAGGACTACGAGCAGTACTTC.

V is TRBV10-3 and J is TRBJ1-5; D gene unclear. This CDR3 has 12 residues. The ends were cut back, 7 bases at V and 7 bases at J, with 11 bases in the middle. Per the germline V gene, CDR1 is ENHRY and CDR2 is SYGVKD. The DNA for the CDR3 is TGTGCCATCAAGAAGGTCGGACAGCCCCAGCATTTT. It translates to CAIKKVGQPQHF.

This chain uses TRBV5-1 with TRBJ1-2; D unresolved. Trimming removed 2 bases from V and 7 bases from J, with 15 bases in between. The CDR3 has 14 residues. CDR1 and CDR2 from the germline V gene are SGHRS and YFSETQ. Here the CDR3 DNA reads TGCGCCAGCAGCTTAGACGCTACCGTGGGTGGCTACACCTTC. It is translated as CASSLDATVGGYTF.

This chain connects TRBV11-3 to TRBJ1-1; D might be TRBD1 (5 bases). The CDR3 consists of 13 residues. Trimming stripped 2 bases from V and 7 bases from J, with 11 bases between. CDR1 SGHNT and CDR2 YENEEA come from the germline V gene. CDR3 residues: CASSLSSTDEAFF. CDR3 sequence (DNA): TGTGCCAGCAGCTTATCCTCGACAGATGAAGCTTTCTTT.

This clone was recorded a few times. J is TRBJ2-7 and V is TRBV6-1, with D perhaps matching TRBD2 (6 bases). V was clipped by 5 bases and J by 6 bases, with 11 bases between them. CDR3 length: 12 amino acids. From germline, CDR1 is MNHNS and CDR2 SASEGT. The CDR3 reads CASSPRGGEQYF. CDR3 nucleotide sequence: TGTGCCAGCAGTCCGCGGGGCGGCGAGCAGTACTTC.

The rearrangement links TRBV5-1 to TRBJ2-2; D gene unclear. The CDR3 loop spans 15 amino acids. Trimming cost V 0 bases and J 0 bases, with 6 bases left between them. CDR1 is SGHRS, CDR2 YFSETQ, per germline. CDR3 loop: CASSLEATNTGELFF. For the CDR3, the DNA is TGCGCCAGCAGCTTGGAGGCCACGAACACCGGGGAGCTGTTTTTT.

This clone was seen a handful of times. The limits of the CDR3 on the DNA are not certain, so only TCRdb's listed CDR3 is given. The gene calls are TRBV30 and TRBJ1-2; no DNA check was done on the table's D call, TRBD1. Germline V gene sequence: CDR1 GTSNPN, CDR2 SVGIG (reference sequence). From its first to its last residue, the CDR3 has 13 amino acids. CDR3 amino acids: CAWSGGVGQGNTF.

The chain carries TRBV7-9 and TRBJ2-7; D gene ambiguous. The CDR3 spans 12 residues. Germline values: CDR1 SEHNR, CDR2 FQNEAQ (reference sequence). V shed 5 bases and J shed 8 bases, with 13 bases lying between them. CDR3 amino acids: CASSPEMFKQYF. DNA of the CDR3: TGTGCCAGCAGCCCCGAGATGTTTAAGCAGTACTTC.

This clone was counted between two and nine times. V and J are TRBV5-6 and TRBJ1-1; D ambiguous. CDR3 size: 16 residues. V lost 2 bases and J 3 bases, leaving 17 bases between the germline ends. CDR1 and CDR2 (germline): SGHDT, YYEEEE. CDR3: CASSLASRPWDTEAFF. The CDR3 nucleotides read TGTGCCAGCAGCTTAGCCTCCAGGCCCTGGGACACTGAAGCTTTCTTT.

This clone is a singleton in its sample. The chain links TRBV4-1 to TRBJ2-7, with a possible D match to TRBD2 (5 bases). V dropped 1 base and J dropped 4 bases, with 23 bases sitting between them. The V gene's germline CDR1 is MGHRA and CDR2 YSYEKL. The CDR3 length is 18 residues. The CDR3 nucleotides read TGCGCCAGCAGCCAAGGGTTTCTCCGGAGCTCTCGGGGTTACGAGCAGTACTTC. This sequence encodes CASSQGFLRSSRGYEQYF.

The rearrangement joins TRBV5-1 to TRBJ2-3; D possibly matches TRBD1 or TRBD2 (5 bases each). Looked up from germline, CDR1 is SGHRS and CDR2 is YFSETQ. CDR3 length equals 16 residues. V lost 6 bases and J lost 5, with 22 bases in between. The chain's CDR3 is CASTTGTPFRRDTQYF. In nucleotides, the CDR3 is TGCGCCAGCACCACCGGGACCCCATTCCGCCGAGATACGCAGTATTTT.

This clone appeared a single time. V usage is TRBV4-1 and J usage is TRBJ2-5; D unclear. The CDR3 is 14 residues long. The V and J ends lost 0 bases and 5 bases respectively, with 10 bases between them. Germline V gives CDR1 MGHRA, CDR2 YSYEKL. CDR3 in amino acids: CASSQDGYGETQYF. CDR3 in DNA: TGCGCCAGCAGCCAAGATGGATATGGGGAGACCCAGTACTTC.

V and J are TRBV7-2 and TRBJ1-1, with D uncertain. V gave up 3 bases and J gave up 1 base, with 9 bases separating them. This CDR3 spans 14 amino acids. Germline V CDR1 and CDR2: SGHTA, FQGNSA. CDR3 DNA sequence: TGTGCCAGCAGCTTCTGGGGTTCGAACACTGAAGCTTTCTTT. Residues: CASSFWGSNTEAFF.

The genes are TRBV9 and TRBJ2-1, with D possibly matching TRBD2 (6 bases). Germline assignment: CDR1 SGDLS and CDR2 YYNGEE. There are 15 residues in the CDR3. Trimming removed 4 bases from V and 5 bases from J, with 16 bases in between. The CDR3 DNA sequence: TGTGCCAGCAGCAAATTTCCGGGACTCGACAATGAGCAGTTCTTC. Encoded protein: CASSKFPGLDNEQFF. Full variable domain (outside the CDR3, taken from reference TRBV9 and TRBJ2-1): DSGVTQTPKHLITATGQRVTLRCSPRSGDLSVYWYQQSLDQGLQFLIQYYNGEERAKGNILERFSAQQFPDLHSELNLSSLELGDSALYFCASSKFPGLDNEQFFGPGTRLTVL.